A single TCR beta chain is shown here with its context. These data belong to a study of CD8 T cells in Susac syndrome. V gave up 5 bases and J gave up 0 bases, with 14 bases separating them. This CDR3 has 15 residues. The germline V gene encodes CDR1 MNHNY and CDR2 SVGAGI (reference sequence). Reverse transcription of about 0.5 to 1 ug RNA used random hexamers. A single record per CDR3 protein comes from TCRdb applying MiXCR to the immunoSEQ multiplex PCR reads. Of 60,000 to 75,000 distinct CDR3 sequences detected, just under 95% appear once; the ten largest clones hold 0.24%. The sequencing sample was made of CD8+ T cells from PBMCs. This clonotype was obtained from a human donor in good health. This sequence joins TRBV6-6 and TRBJ2-7, with D perhaps matching TRBD1 or TRBD2 (6 bases each). The CDR3 DNA follows: TGTGCCAGCAGTAACAGGGACTTTTACTCCTACGAGCAGTACTTC. Translation: CASSNRDFYSYEQYF.